This TCR beta chain was sequenced in a study of cytomegalovirus exposure and HLA in healthy donors. Findings and caveats of the study: Specificity of a few CMV-associated chains for CMV antigens was verified in vitro.

Primers: 60 Vbeta forward and 13 Jbeta reverse. The protocol was immunoSEQ multiplex PCR, while the TCRdb copy is restricted to in-frame clones and leaves out a portion. The profile shows approximately 140,000 clones, 55% to 80% of them singletons. Only one count was recorded for this clone. The antigen remains undetermined. The V gene's germline CDR1 is SGHNT and CDR2 YYREEE (reference sequence). CDR3 length equals 15 residues. V lost 0 bases to trimming and J lost 6 bases; unmatched junction nucleotides: 6. The sequence was obtained from a human donor in good health. The sequenced sample was PBMCs. The chain couples TRBV5-4 to TRBJ2-7; 10 nucleotides agree with TRBD2. The CDR3 region is CASSLGAAGGLEQYF. For the CDR3, the DNA is TGTGCCAGCAGCTTGGGGGCAGCGGGGGGGCTCGAGCAGTACTTC.